This TCR beta chain was identified during a study of T cell repertoires in cytomegalovirus infection (dated by TCRdb to the late 2010s). Regarding the research as a whole: Peptide stimulations targeted recently identified HLA-C-restricted CMV epitopes, whose presentation resists viral immunomodulation, together with well-studied HLA-B-restricted epitopes. Donor HLA type was relevant to the analysis, because carriage of CMV infection together with the matching HLA type was indicated by public TCR beta signatures. Overall study results and their limits: Cumulative frequency of public TCR beta family members discriminated carriers of CMV infection plus the relevant HLA type in this cohort and an independent roughly 340-donor cohort. In the ex vivo response, HLA-C-restricted CMV-specific TCR beta clonotypes were dominant, and in two of eight donors the single most frequent clonotype came from this HLA-C-restricted group.

The listed sequencing device is Illumina HiSeq 1500. Using fastp at Q25 and MiXCR, TCRdb reprocessed the public reads and kept productive beta chains. Rows merge per CDR3 protein into single entries with the most common DNA and genes. For this sample the table gives fewer than 1,000,000 distinct CDR3 sequences, of which around 32% were detected only once. The top ten clones comprise roughly an eighth of the sample. About this clonotype: The antigen this receptor binds is unknown. Per-nucleotide qualities are absent, and no much larger clonotype sits a single base away.

This specimen's treatment or condition label, per the study, means: in vitro stimulation with specific CMV peptide epitopes to enrich CMV-specific T cells. Sample: cultured CD8+ T cells from PBMCs, taken from culture after CMV antigen stimulation. The TCR sequence derives from a human donor in good health (CMV status not recorded). Some clones in this sample may be carry-over from other donors' samples.

The DNA sequence is as follows: TGTGCCACCGCTTCCGGGACCGGTACCCCCAATGAGCAGTTCTTC. This codes for CATASGTGTPNEQFF. The chain links TRBV2 with TRBJ2-1; the D assignment is uncertain and may be TRBD1 or TRBD2, with 5 bases supporting each. Taken from cysteine to phenylalanine, the CDR3 has 15 residues. The retained sequence is limited to the CDR3, 45 bases, with the frame set at the first base. V loses 10 bases of germline sequence and J loses 6 bases, and the interval between the two ends is 22 bases. CDR1 and CDR2 are read off the germline V gene as SNHLY and FYNNEI.